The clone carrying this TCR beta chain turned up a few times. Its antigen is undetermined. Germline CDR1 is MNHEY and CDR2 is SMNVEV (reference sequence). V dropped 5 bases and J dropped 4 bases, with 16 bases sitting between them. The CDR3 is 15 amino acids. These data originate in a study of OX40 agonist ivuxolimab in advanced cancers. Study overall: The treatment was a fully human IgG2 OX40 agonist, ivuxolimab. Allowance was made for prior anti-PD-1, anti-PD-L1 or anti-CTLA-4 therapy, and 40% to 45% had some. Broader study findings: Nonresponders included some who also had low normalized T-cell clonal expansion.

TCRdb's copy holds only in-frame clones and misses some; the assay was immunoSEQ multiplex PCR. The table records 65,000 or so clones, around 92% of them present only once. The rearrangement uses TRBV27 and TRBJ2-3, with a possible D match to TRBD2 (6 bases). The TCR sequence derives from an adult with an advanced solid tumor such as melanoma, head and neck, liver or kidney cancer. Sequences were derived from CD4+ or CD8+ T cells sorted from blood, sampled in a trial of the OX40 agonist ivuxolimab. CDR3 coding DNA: TGTGCCAGCAGTAAGATGGGACGCGGGGCAGATACGCAGTATTTT. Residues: CASSKMGRGADTQYF.